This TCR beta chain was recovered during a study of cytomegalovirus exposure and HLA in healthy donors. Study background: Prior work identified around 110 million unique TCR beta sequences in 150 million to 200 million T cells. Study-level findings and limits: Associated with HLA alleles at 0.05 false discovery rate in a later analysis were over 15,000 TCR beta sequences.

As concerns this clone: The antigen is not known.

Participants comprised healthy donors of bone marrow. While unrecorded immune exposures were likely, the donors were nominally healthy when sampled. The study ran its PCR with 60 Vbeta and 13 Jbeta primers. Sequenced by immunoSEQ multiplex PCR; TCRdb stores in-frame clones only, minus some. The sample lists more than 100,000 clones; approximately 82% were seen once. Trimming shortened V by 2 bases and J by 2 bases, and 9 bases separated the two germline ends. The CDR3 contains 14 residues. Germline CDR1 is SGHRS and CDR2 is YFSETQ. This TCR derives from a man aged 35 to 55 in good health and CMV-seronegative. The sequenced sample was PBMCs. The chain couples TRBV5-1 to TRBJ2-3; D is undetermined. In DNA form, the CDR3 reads TGCGCCAGCAGCTTTTTTTACAACACAGATACGCAGTATTTT. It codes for CASSFFYNTDTQYF.